This passage covers 27 T cell receptor beta chains from one sample sequenced in a study of cytomegalovirus exposure and HLA in healthy donors. Use of 60 Vbeta and 13 Jbeta primers characterized the PCR. Sequencing used immunoSEQ multiplex PCR; TCRdb keeps in-frame clones, though not all of them. The repertoire holds about 140,000 clones, with 66% as singletons. Sequencing input: PBMCs. All receptors come from a woman aged 55-69 years in good health and CMV-seronegative.

V is TRBV28 and J is TRBJ2-5, with 7 bases fitting TRBD1. The trim removed 2 bases at V and 2 bases at J, leaving 8 bases unmatched. CDR1 is MDHEN, CDR2 SYDVKM, per germline. CDR3 length equals 16 residues. CDR3 nucleotide sequence: TGTGCCAGCAGTTTAACTAATCCGGGACAGCAAGAGACCCAGTACTTC. It specifies CASSLTNPGQQETQYF.

The chain joins TRBV19 to TRBJ2-5; TRBD1 agrees at 10 bases. The germline V gene has CDR1 LNHDA and CDR2 SQIVND (reference sequence). This CDR3 has 15 amino acids. V dropped 5 bases and J dropped 4; count of bases not matched to a gene: 7. The CDR3 is CASSPQGQGTETQYF. The CDR3 DNA sequence: TGTGCCAGTAGTCCGCAGGGACAGGGGACAGAGACCCAGTACTTC. Full variable domain (rest looked up from reference TRBV19 and TRBJ2-5): DGGITQSPKYLFRKEGQNVTLSCEQNLNHDAMYWYRQDPGQGLRLIYYSQIVNDFQKGDIAEGYSVSREKKESFPLTVTSAQKNPTAFYLCASSPQGQGTETQYFGPGTRLLVL.

This chain joins TRBV10-3 and TRBJ1-2, with 8 bases aligning to TRBD1. V was pared by 3 bases and J by 6 bases, with 12 bases of the junction left unmatched. Germline V gene data show CDR1 as ENHRY and CDR2 as SYGVKD. This CDR3 is 16 amino acids long. The CDR3 DNA sequence: TGTGCCATCAGTGATGGATCGGGAACAGGGGGTCATGGCTACACCTTC. It encodes CAISDGSGTGGHGYTF.

The chain has TRBV7-2 and TRBJ2-5; TRBD2 agrees at 7 bases. Germline CDR1 reads SGHTA; CDR2 reads FQGNSA. Germline trimming cut 5 bases from V and 4 bases from J; bases unmatched to any gene: 10. The length of the CDR3 is 15 residues. Here the CDR3 reads CASSIWTSGGETQYF. The CDR3 coding sequence is TGTGCCAGCAGCATATGGACTAGTGGGGGAGAGACCCAGTACTTC. The full variable domain, rest sourced from reference TRBV7-2 and TRBJ2-5, is GAGVSQSPSNKVTEKGKDVELRCDPISGHTALYWYRQSLGQGLEFLIYFQGNSAPDKSGLPSDRFSAERTGGSVSTLTIQRTQQEDSAVYLCASSIWTSGGETQYFGPGTRLLVL.

This CDR3 is CASSYLQGSDTQYF. The CDR3 DNA reads TGTGCCAGCAGTTATCTACAGGGATCAGATACGCAGTATTTT. V is TRBV6-5 and J is TRBJ2-3; weak D call: TRBD1 (6 bases). The CDR3 extends over 14 amino acids. CDR1 and CDR2 (germline): MNHEY, SVGAGI. V was pared by 3 bases and J by 4 bases, with 11 bases between.

This clone was seen more than once but under ten times. This chain links TRBV11-2 with TRBJ2-5; a possible D gene is TRBD2 (6 bases). The germline gives CDR1 SGHAT, CDR2 FQNNGV. The CDR3 contains 16 residues. The germline V and J ends were trimmed by 4 bases and 10 bases, with 25 bases remaining between them. Written as DNA, the CDR3 is TGTGCCAGCAGCTCCCAGAGGGACTCCCCCTCTCAAGGCCAGTACTTC. Protein: CASSSQRDSPSQGQYF. Full variable domain (rest looked up from reference TRBV11-2 and TRBJ2-5): EAGVAQSPRYKIIEKRQSVAFWCNPISGHATLYWYQQILGQGPKLLIQFQNNGVVDDSQLPKDRFSAERLKGVDSTLKIQPAKLEDSAVYLCASSSQRDSPSQGQYFGPGTRLLVL.

The chain is built from TRBV5-1 and TRBJ2-7, with 9 bases identical to TRBD1. The CDR3 contains 16 residues. Germline CDR1 and CDR2: SGHRS and YFSETQ. Losses at the gene ends were 0 bases for V and 3 bases for J; bases not matched to a gene: 7. CDR3 bases: TGCGCCAGCAGCTTGGATCCCGGGACAGGGAACTACGAGCAGTACTTC. Encoded protein: CASSLDPGTGNYEQYF. The complete variable domain, with remaining parts taken from reference TRBV5-1 and TRBJ2-7, reads KAGVTQTPRYLIKTRGQQVTLSCSPISGHRSVSWYQQTPGQGLQFLFEYFSETQRNKGNFPGRFSGRQFSNSRSEMNVSTLELGDSALYLCASSLDPGTGNYEQYFGPGTRLTVT.

This clone was seen just once. This sequence joins TRBV7-9 and TRBJ2-1, with 8 bases aligning to TRBD2. This CDR3 contains 15 residues. The V gene's germline CDR1 is SEHNR and CDR2 FQNEAQ (reference sequence). V lost 5 bases, J lost 1 base, and 4 bases stayed unmatched. CDR3 residues: CASSQSGRSYNEQFF. DNA for the CDR3: TGTGCCAGCAGCCAGAGCGGGAGATCCTACAATGAGCAGTTCTTC.

The rearrangement joins TRBV15 to TRBJ2-5, with 15 bases fitting TRBD2. V shed 5 bases, J shed 5 bases, and the junction held 6 bases outside the gene matches. CDR3 length: 16 amino acids. Per the germline V gene, CDR1 is LNHNV and CDR2 is YYDKDF (reference sequence). The CDR3 DNA is TGTGCCACCAGCCCGGGACTAGCGGGGGGCATGGAGACCCAGTACTTC. This encodes CATSPGLAGGMETQYF.

The rearrangement joins TRBV5-5 to TRBJ2-7; TRBD1 matches at 9 bases. CDR1 is SGHKS and CDR2 is YYEKEE in the germline V gene (reference sequence). The CDR3 has 15 residues. V dropped 4 bases and J dropped 6; count of bases not matched to a gene: 11. In DNA, the CDR3 is TGTGCCAGCAGCACGCCGGGACAGGGCGGGCGCGAGCAGTACTTC. It yields the protein CASSTPGQGGREQYF.

The rearrangement links TRBV11-3 to TRBJ2-3; 9 positions match TRBD1. The junction had 8 bases not matched to a gene; V was cut back by 5 bases and J by 5 bases. Germline CDR1 SGHNT, CDR2 YENEEA. The CDR3 loop spans 15 amino acids. CDR3 region: CASSPGTGMEDTQYF. In DNA, the CDR3 is TGTGCCAGCAGCCCGGGGACAGGGATGGAAGATACGCAGTATTTT.

The chain couples TRBV5-6 to TRBJ2-5; perhaps TRBD2 as D (6 bases). Germline V gene sequence: CDR1 SGHDT, CDR2 YYEEEE. The CDR3 sequence is 15 residues long. V gave up 4 bases and J gave up 2 bases, with 15 bases separating them. CDR3 sequence: CASSKRGTAQETQYF. The CDR3, as DNA: TGTGCCAGCAGCAAAAGAGGGACTGCTCAAGAGACCCAGTACTTC.

This rearrangement joins TRBV5-1 to TRBJ2-7; TRBD2 aligns across 11 bases. Trimming removed 0 bases from V and 4 bases from J; junction bases left unmatched: 3. CDR3 length: 15 amino acids. Germline CDR1 and CDR2: SGHRS and YFSETQ. CDR3 in DNA: TGCGCCAGCAGCTTGGAGATAGCGGGGGGGTACGAGCAGTACTTC. Its translation: CASSLEIAGGYEQYF.

This clone was observed a few times. V is TRBV4-3 and J is TRBJ2-3, with D possibly matching TRBD1 (6 bases). Per the germline V gene, CDR1 is LGHNA and CDR2 is YSLEER. Trimming removed 0 bases at V and 4 bases at J, with 11 bases between. CDR3 length: 15 residues. CDR3 amino acids: CASSQDHWGPDTQYF. DNA of the CDR3: TGCGCCAGCAGCCAAGATCATTGGGGGCCAGATACGCAGTATTTT.

This clone has just one count. V gene TRBV25-1 combines with J gene TRBJ2-3; D is undetermined. Trimming took off 4 bases at V and 9 bases at J, with 8 bases between the two ends. The V gene's germline CDR1 is MGHDK and CDR2 SYGVNS. The CDR3 covers 11 residues. Here the CDR3 reads CASSGLRTQYF. CDR3 DNA: TGTGCCAGCAGTGGTTTGCGGACGCAGTATTTT.

The V and J genes are TRBV7-9 and TRBJ2-7; 7 nucleotides agree with TRBD1. With V trimmed by 5 bases and J by 2 bases, 9 bases remained unmatched. Germline V CDR1 and CDR2: SEHNR, FQNEAQ (reference sequence). The CDR3 covers 15 residues. The CDR3 nucleotides read TGTGCCAGCAGCCATACCAGGGGGTCAACCTACGAGCAGTACTTC. As protein: CASSHTRGSTYEQYF.

The rearrangement joins TRBV4-2 to TRBJ2-3; unclear D gene. CDR1 and CDR2 (germline): LGHNA, YNFKEQ. The CDR3 has 14 residues. The ends were cut back, 0 bases at V and 1 base at J, with 5 bases in the middle. The CDR3 DNA follows: TGTGCCAGCAGCCAAGATATCGGCACAGATACGCAGTATTTT. It yields the protein CASSQDIGTDTQYF.

The V gene is TRBV19, the J gene TRBJ1-2, with 10 bases that match TRBD1. This CDR3 region has 16 residues. With 6 bases clipped from V and 8 bases from J, the junction kept 15 bases outside the gene matches. Germline loops: CDR1 LNHDA, CDR2 SQIVND (reference sequence). The CDR3 loop is CASSPRDRGHSIGYTF. As DNA, the CDR3 is TGTGCCAGTAGCCCACGGGACAGGGGTCATTCCATAGGCTACACCTTC.

The rearrangement joins TRBV6-5 to TRBJ2-7; 11 nucleotides line up with TRBD2. Germline-derived CDR1 and CDR2 are MNHEY and SVGAGI. The trim removed 6 bases at V and 7 bases at J, leaving 11 bases unmatched. The CDR3 consists of 15 residues. Written as DNA, the CDR3 is TGTGCCAGCAGAGTAGCGGGAGGGCCCGGGTGGGAGCAGTACTTC. Translating it yields CASRVAGGPGWEQYF.

The chain employs TRBV9 and TRBJ1-1, with 7 bases identical to TRBD1. The V gene's germline CDR1 is SGDLS and CDR2 YYNGEE. V was pared by 0 bases and J by 6 bases, with 5 bases of the junction left unmatched. The CDR3 length is 14 residues. This chain's CDR3 is CASSVDGQGAEAFF. Written as DNA, the CDR3 is TGTGCCAGCAGCGTAGATGGGCAGGGGGCTGAAGCTTTCTTT.

The V call is TRBV10-3, the J call TRBJ2-3; TRBD2 aligns across 12 bases. The CDR3 has 18 residues. After removal of 10 bases from V and 2 bases from J, the junction contained 16 bases not matched to a gene. Germline loops: CDR1 ENHRY, CDR2 SYGVKD. This chain's CDR3 is CATGGLAGGRVLTDTQYF. The CDR3 DNA reads as TGTGCCACCGGGGGGCTAGCGGGGGGGCGGGTCCTCACAGATACGCAGTATTTT.

A word on this clone: Different DNA sequences within this sample yield the same CDR3. This sequence joins TRBV29-1 and TRBJ1-1, with D possibly being TRBD1 (6 bases). Per germline, CDR1 SQVTM and CDR2 ANQGSEA. Trimming stripped 7 bases from V and 0 bases from J, with 15 bases between. CDR3 length equals 14 residues. Here the CDR3 DNA reads TGCAGCGGTGAGACAGGAGCCCTGAACACTGAAGCTTTCTTT. Its translation is CSGETGALNTEAFF.

The sample holds one count of this clone. V and J are TRBV7-9 and TRBJ1-6; 11 bases map to TRBD1. The CDR3 is 17 amino acids. Germline V gives CDR1 SEHNR, CDR2 FQNEAQ (reference sequence). The J segment lost 14 bases and the V segment lost 5 bases, leaving 17 bases of the junction unmatched. This CDR3 is CASSPSVRTGGLGALHF. The CDR3 DNA reads TGTGCCAGCAGCCCCTCCGTGCGGACAGGGGGCCTCGGGGCCCTCCACTTT.

The chain is built from TRBV19 and TRBJ2-2; 7 nucleotides agree with TRBD2. The CDR3 spans 18 residues. CDR1 is LNHDA and CDR2 is SQIVND in the germline V gene (reference sequence). After removal of 2 bases from V and 1 base from J, the junction contained 10 bases not matched to a gene. CDR3 DNA sequence: TGTGCCAGTAGTATATCTAGCGGATCGTTCCAGAACACCGGGGAGCTGTTTTTT. Translated, it gives CASSISSGSFQNTGELFF.

V is TRBV7-9 and J is TRBJ2-3; 10 bases align to TRBD2. Germline lookup yields CDR1 SEHNR and CDR2 FQNEAQ (reference sequence). V gave up 3 bases and J gave up 0 bases; unmatched junction bases: 12. The CDR3 sequence is 19 residues long. CDR3 region: CASSFPRPNSGGSTDTQYF. The CDR3 nucleotides are TGTGCCAGCAGCTTCCCCCGACCCAATAGCGGGGGGAGCACAGATACGCAGTATTTT.

Worth noting for this clone: Different DNA sequences within this sample yield the same CDR3. This chain connects TRBV5-1 to TRBJ1-5; the match to TRBD1 covers 8 bases. The CDR3 length is 14 residues. The trim removed 4 bases at V and 2 bases at J, leaving 2 bases unmatched. Germline V gene data show CDR1 as SGHRS and CDR2 as YFSETQ. The CDR3 loop reads CASSPGQGNQPQHF. The CDR3 DNA sequence: TGCGCCAGCAGCCCGGGACAGGGCAATCAGCCCCAGCATTTT.

V gene TRBV28 combines with J gene TRBJ2-7; 9 nucleotides line up with TRBD1. The CDR3 has 14 residues. CDR1 MDHEN and CDR2 SYDVKM come from the germline V gene. V was pared by 1 base and J by 6 bases, with 4 bases of the junction left unmatched. The CDR3 region has the DNA TGTGCCAGCAGTTTATTACAGGGGGCGACCGAGCAGTACTTC. As protein: CASSLLQGATEQYF.